This TCR beta chain was documented in a study of cytomegalovirus exposure and HLA in healthy donors. Overall study results and limits: TCR beta chain V- and J-gene trimming was linked, in a later analysis, to a missense variant in DCLRE1C. Fewer N-insertions than the roughly 670-donor mean were reportedly shown by an Asian-associated ancestry cluster in a later analysis. Only CMV serostatus was available as immune exposure information. Later work showed greater clonal expansion in HLA-associated TCR beta chains than in equally common others.

The CDR3 runs to 15 residues. Germline-derived CDR1 and CDR2 are MDHEN and SYDVKM. Trimming took 6 bases from V and 6 from J; bases not matched to a gene: 11. Researchers ran the PCR with 60 Vbeta and 13 Jbeta primers. The table came from immunoSEQ multiplex PCR; TCRdb's copy has only in-frame clones and leaves some out. The sample has tens of thousands of clones, roughly four fifths seen once. Regarding this clone: The antigen is unknown.

This clonotype was obtained from a man between 18 and 29 years old in good health and CMV-seronegative. Sequencing input: PBMCs. The chain joins TRBV28 to TRBJ2-7, with 10 bases lining up with TRBD2. CDR3 bases: TGTGCCAGCAGCATAGCGGGGGGCTTGAGGAGCGAGCAGTACTTC. As protein: CASSIAGGLRSEQYF.